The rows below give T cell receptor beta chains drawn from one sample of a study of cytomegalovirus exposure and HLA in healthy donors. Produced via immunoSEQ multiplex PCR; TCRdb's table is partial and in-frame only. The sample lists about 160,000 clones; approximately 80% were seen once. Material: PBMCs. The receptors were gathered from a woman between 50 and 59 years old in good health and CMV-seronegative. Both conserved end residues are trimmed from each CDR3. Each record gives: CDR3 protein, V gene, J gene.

CDR3aa: ASSLGSGKSSSYNSPLH; v_gene: TRBV7-6; j_gene: TRBJ1-6
CDR3aa: ASSSKPPLAEVYEQY; v_gene: TRBV5-6; j_gene: TRBJ2-7
CDR3aa: ASSPQGVGSYNEQF; v_gene: TRBV19; j_gene: TRBJ2-1
CDR3aa: ASSMGQGLVNSEAF; v_gene: TRBV5-4; j_gene: TRBJ1-1
CDR3aa: ASSSLLREVSSPLH; v_gene: TRBV28; j_gene: TRBJ1-6
CDR3aa: ASSLEGRGSRQEKLF; v_gene: TRBV7-6; j_gene: TRBJ1-4
CDR3aa: ASSQPPRGMNTEAF; v_gene: TRBV4-1; j_gene: TRBJ1-1
CDR3aa: ASSYAGLANTGELF; v_gene: TRBV6-5; j_gene: TRBJ2-2
CDR3aa: ASSIQAGNYGYT; v_gene: TRBV19; j_gene: TRBJ1-2
CDR3aa: ASSVTSGHYNEQF; v_gene: TRBV5-1; j_gene: TRBJ2-1
CDR3aa: ASRYPGTTNEQF; v_gene: TRBV4-1; j_gene: TRBJ2-1
CDR3aa: ASSPTDRGSDGYT; v_gene: TRBV4-1; j_gene: TRBJ1-2
CDR3aa: ASRSWDRRTYEQY; v_gene: TRBV12-2; j_gene: TRBJ2-7
CDR3aa: AWSDGRGGTGANVLT; v_gene: TRBV30; j_gene: TRBJ2-6
CDR3aa: ASSYQIQSGGYT; v_gene: TRBV6-5; j_gene: TRBJ1-2
CDR3aa: ASSLAAGGAYNEQF; v_gene: TRBV7-9; j_gene: TRBJ2-1
CDR3aa: ASSYSAGLSYEQY; v_gene: TRBV6-5; j_gene: TRBJ2-7
CDR3aa: ASSFSGVETQY; v_gene: TRBV5-1; j_gene: TRBJ2-5
CDR3aa: ASSLELPNTEAF; v_gene: TRBV7-9; j_gene: TRBJ1-1
CDR3aa: AIRGSFPRRMYQETQY; v_gene: TRBV10-3; j_gene: TRBJ2-5
CDR3aa: ASSFSSYTSLY; v_gene: TRBV7-2; j_gene: TRBJ2-3
CDR3aa: ASSLDPGVWTVEIEKLF; v_gene: TRBV5-8; j_gene: TRBJ1-4
CDR3aa: ASSLAGSYNGELF; v_gene: TRBV5-1; j_gene: TRBJ2-2
CDR3aa: ASSPTGNELYEQY; v_gene: TRBV7-8; j_gene: TRBJ2-7
CDR3aa: ASSPPGRNSNQPQH; v_gene: TRBV18; j_gene: TRBJ1-5
CDR3aa: ASSYSGGGYGYT; v_gene: TRBV6-6; j_gene: TRBJ1-2
CDR3aa: ASRPLGGANYGYT; v_gene: TRBV27; j_gene: TRBJ1-2
CDR3aa: ASSLVRGAHEQY; v_gene: TRBV5-1; j_gene: TRBJ2-7
CDR3aa: ASSPQAGAHTDTQY; v_gene: TRBV28; j_gene: TRBJ2-3
CDR3aa: ASSRTGALDYGYT; v_gene: TRBV28; j_gene: TRBJ1-2
CDR3aa: ASSHSGGSEQY; v_gene: TRBV7-9; j_gene: .
CDR3aa: ASSVGSGANTEAF; v_gene: TRBV9; j_gene: TRBJ1-1
CDR3aa: ASSKGQTTNEKLF; v_gene: TRBV5-1; j_gene: TRBJ1-4
CDR3aa: ASSSILAGGGETQY; v_gene: TRBV7-2; j_gene: TRBJ2-5
CDR3aa: ASSQGSKGGYT; v_gene: TRBV5-6; j_gene: TRBJ1-2
CDR3aa: ASSKNRGDEQY; v_gene: TRBV11-3; j_gene: TRBJ2-7
CDR3aa: AISSGSGIYEQY; v_gene: TRBV10-3; j_gene: TRBJ2-7
CDR3aa: ASSIGGLGTDTQY; v_gene: TRBV19; j_gene: TRBJ2-3
CDR3aa: ASSLTGRNTEAF; v_gene: TRBV7-3; j_gene: TRBJ1-1
CDR3aa: ASTSSAGGEQY; v_gene: TRBV27; j_gene: TRBJ2-7
CDR3aa: ASSLPNLGQVEGCYEQY; v_gene: TRBV7-3; j_gene: TRBJ2-7
CDR3aa: ASTTLRGGYT; v_gene: TRBV28; j_gene: TRBJ1-2
CDR3aa: ASSRSLNTEAF; v_gene: TRBV11-2; j_gene: TRBJ1-1
CDR3aa: ASSLLQGWTEAF; v_gene: TRBV7-2; j_gene: TRBJ1-1
CDR3aa: ASSQGTGGHNQPQH; v_gene: TRBV27; j_gene: TRBJ1-5
CDR3aa: ASSLSHRGLYEQY; v_gene: TRBV7-6; j_gene: TRBJ2-7
CDR3aa: ASRDTPVEAF; v_gene: TRBV10-1; j_gene: TRBJ1-1
CDR3aa: ASSPGTGDTQY; v_gene: TRBV18; j_gene: TRBJ2-3
CDR3aa: ASSQTGLDGYT; v_gene: TRBV7-9; j_gene: TRBJ1-2